Presented here are 13 T cell receptor beta chains from one specimen sequenced in a study of blood T cell repertoires in COVID-19. Some clones are missing from TCRdb's copy, which holds only in-frame ones; the method was immunoSEQ multiplex PCR. Here the sample spans over 200,000 clones, approximately 80% being singletons. What was sequenced was PBMCs or T cells enriched from blood (not recorded which). The receptors shown here come from a man aged 40-55 years who had recovered from COVID-19.

This clone was counted only a few times. CDR3 amino acids: CASSSSGGSHEQFF. DNA for the CDR3: TGCGCCAGCAGTAGCAGCGGGGGATCCCATGAGCAGTTCTTC. V and J are TRBV10-1 and TRBJ2-1; TRBD2 agrees at 8 bases. Germline V CDR1 and CDR2: WNHNN, SYGVQD (reference sequence). J gave up 8 bases and V 5 bases, and 8 bases lay outside the gene matches. CDR3 length: 14 amino acids.

This sequence joins TRBV27 and TRBJ1-2, with D tentatively TRBD1 (6 bases). Between the trimmed V and J ends, which lost 4 bases and 4 bases, there was a span of 16 bases. The length of the CDR3 is 15 residues. Germline V gene data show CDR1 as MNHEY and CDR2 as SMNVEV (reference sequence). The CDR3 loop reads CASSSLQGGGYGYTF. The CDR3 DNA reads TGTGCCAGCAGTTCACTACAGGGCGGGGGCTATGGCTACACCTTC.

The V and J genes are TRBV4-1 and TRBJ1-2; 8 bases match TRBD1. The V gene end was trimmed by 2 bases and the J gene end by 5 bases; junction bases not matched to a gene: 4. The CDR3 spans 14 residues. Germline values: CDR1 MGHRA, CDR2 YSYEKL. CDR3 sequence reads: CASSQPTGGYGYTF. DNA for the CDR3: TGCGCCAGCAGCCAACCTACAGGGGGATATGGCTACACCTTC.

The rearrangement links TRBV7-3 to TRBJ2-1, with 7 bases aligning to TRBD2. From germline, CDR1 is SGHTA and CDR2 FQGTGA. V shed 5 bases, J shed 7 bases, and the junction held 14 bases outside the gene matches. The CDR3 spans 16 residues. The CDR3 sequence is CASSPPGASGSNEQFF. The CDR3 DNA reads as TGTGCCAGCAGCCCGCCCGGGGCTAGCGGATCGAATGAGCAGTTCTTC.

The chain combines TRBV2 with TRBJ2-3, with a tentative D call TRBD1 (5 bases). The V end was cut by 2 bases, the J end by 1 base, with 13 bases between. The CDR3 has 16 amino acids. Looked up from germline, CDR1 is SNHLY and CDR2 is FYNNEI. The DNA of the CDR3 is TGTGCCAGCAGTGAATCCTGGGGCAGACGCACAGATACGCAGTATTTT. It codes for CASSESWGRRTDTQYF. Filled out from reference TRBV2 and TRBJ2-3, the complete variable domain reads EPEVTQTPSHQVTQMGQEVILRCVPISNHLYFYWYRQILGQKVEFLVSFYNNEISEKSEIFDDQFSVERPDGSNFTLKIRSTKLEDSAMYFCASSESWGRRTDTQYFGPGTRLTVL.

This clone was seen once. The chain recombines TRBV11-2 with TRBJ1-2, with 10 bases lining up with TRBD1. From germline, CDR1 is SGHAT and CDR2 FQNNGV. The V segment lost 5 bases and the J segment 4 bases; nucleotides outside the gene matches: 4. The CDR3 is 14 residues long. CDR3 residues: CASSPGQGTYGYTF. The CDR3 DNA is TGTGCCAGCAGCCCGGGACAGGGGACCTATGGCTACACCTTC.

The V and J genes are TRBV7-2 and TRBJ1-3; 7 bases agree with TRBD1. This CDR3 has 15 residues. Looked up from germline, CDR1 is SGHTA and CDR2 is FQGNSA. The junction had 10 bases not matched to a gene; V was cut back by 3 bases and J by 8 bases. The CDR3 here is CASSLERGGGYTIYF. The CDR3 coding sequence is TGTGCCAGCAGCTTGGAGAGAGGGGGCGGATACACCATATATTTT. Full variable domain (remainder filled in from reference TRBV7-2 and TRBJ1-3): GAGVSQSPSNKVTEKGKDVELRCDPISGHTALYWYRQSLGQGLEFLIYFQGNSAPDKSGLPSDRFSAERTGGSVSTLTIQRTQQEDSAVYLCASSLERGGGYTIYFGEGSWLTVV.

The chain couples TRBV30 to TRBJ2-3; D is ambiguous. The germline V gene has CDR1 GTSNPN and CDR2 SVGIG (reference sequence). The CDR3 contains 13 residues. Trimming left V 3 bases short and J 11 bases short, with 18 bases between. In nucleotides, the CDR3 is TGTGCCTGGAGGGCCTCAAGAACGCCCAAGCAGTATTTT. Its protein is CAWRASRTPKQYF.

The gene calls are TRBV19 and TRBJ2-2; weak D call: TRBD2 (5 bases). CDR3 length: 14 residues. Deletions cut 3 bases from V and 4 bases from J, with 9 bases between. CDR1 LNHDA and CDR2 SQIVND come from the germline V gene (reference sequence). The CDR3 DNA is TGTGCCAGTAGTATTGGACTCTCCACCGGGGAGCTGTTTTTT. Its protein is CASSIGLSTGELFF.

The chain is built from TRBV7-9 and TRBJ1-1, with D tentatively TRBD1 (6 bases). The CDR3 is 13 amino acids. CDR1 is SEHNR and CDR2 is FQNEAQ in the germline V gene (reference sequence). V was shortened by 8 bases and J by 1 base, with 11 bases between the two germline ends. The CDR3 DNA follows: TGTGCCAGCGGGTGGGGGCAGAACACTGAAGCTTTCTTT. It is translated as CASGWGQNTEAFF.

This clone was recorded at least ten times. The CDR3 bases are TGTGCCAGCAGCTTATTGGGACAGGTGACCTACGAGCAGTACTTC. Amino acid sequence: CASSLLGQVTYEQYF. The chain employs TRBV7-2 and TRBJ2-7; 8 bases are shared with TRBD1. V was pared by 2 bases and J by 2 bases, with 5 bases of the junction left unmatched. Per the germline V gene, CDR1 is SGHTA and CDR2 is FQGNSA. CDR3 size: 15 residues.

This clone was seen more than once but under ten times. J is TRBJ2-1 and V is TRBV24-1; 12 bases are shared with TRBD2. Germline assignment: CDR1 KGHDR and CDR2 SFDVKD. V lost 2 bases to trimming and J lost 6 bases; unmatched junction nucleotides: 1. There are 15 residues in the CDR3. CDR3 DNA sequence: TGTGCCACCAGTGATTCTAGCGGGAGGGCCAATGAGCAGTTCTTC. Its protein is CATSDSSGRANEQFF.

This chain joins TRBV29-1 and TRBJ1-2, with 8 positions matching TRBD1. The CDR3 runs to 14 residues. J gave up 4 bases and V 6 bases, and 10 bases lay outside the gene matches. CDR1 SQVTM and CDR2 ANQGSEA come from the germline V gene. The CDR3 DNA reads as TGCAGCGTGCCGTCAGGGGGCAACATCTATGGCTACACCTTC. Its protein product is CSVPSGGNIYGYTF. The full variable domain, in which reference TRBV29-1 and TRBJ1-2 provide the parts outside the CDR3, is SAVISQKPSRDICQRGTSLTIQCQVDSQVTMMFWYRQQPGQSLTLIATANQGSEATYESGFVIDKFPISRPNLTFSTLTVSNMSPEDSSIYLCSVPSGGNIYGYTFGSGTRLTVV.